A single T cell receptor (beta chain) is shown here with its context. Its antigen is unknown. The data were taken from a study of cytomegalovirus exposure and HLA in healthy donors. V dropped 5 bases and J dropped 5; count of bases not matched to a gene: 10. Germline CDR1 SGHTA, CDR2 FQGNSA. The CDR3 has 16 residues. Study-wide results and limits: Among TCR beta chains, those listed as cytomegalovirus-associated numbered over 150. Most TCR sequences were uncommon, yet certain public TCRs appeared in many donors. Accounts indicate the classifier identified cytomegalovirus status with strong specificity and sensitivity.

Assay used: immunoSEQ multiplex PCR; TCRdb lists only in-frame clones, some missing. The table records 50,000 to 70,000 clones, 95% of them present only once. The sequence was obtained from a woman aged 18-35 years in good health and CMV-seropositive. This sequence joins TRBV7-2 and TRBJ2-7; 12 bases are shared with TRBD2. Sequencing was done on a sample of PBMCs. In nucleotides, the CDR3 is TGTGCCAGCAGCCCTAGCGGGGGGGCCGAGGTGAACGAGCAGTACTTC. Its translation: CASSPSGGAEVNEQYF.